This T cell receptor (beta chain) was observed in a study of T cells in localized non-small cell lung cancer (dated by TCRdb to the early 2020s). Some background on the complete study: The study examined T cell repertoires in 200 to 250 patients with early-stage NSCLC and compared tumors with uninvolved tumor-adjacent lungs. The cohort was made up of some 240 treatment-naive NSCLC patients whose localized lung tumors had been resected. The mean age of the NSCLC patients was roughly 70 years, with 130 or so men and around 100 women. What the research found in general, with its limitations: Longer overall survival was associated with higher T cell density in blood, whereas shorter survival was associated with higher clonality in adjacent lung. Because multi-region tumor sequencing was not performed, intratumor heterogeneity could not be ruled out. Because the study design was exploratory, TCR variables were selected using unadjusted p-values without false-discovery rate correction. Uninvolved tumor-adjacent lung showed the highest T cell clonality, higher than tumor, which suggests more focused antigenic responses in the uninvolved tumor-adjacent lung. A median of around 57 of the top 100 tumor clones were detected in paired uninvolved adjacent lung, and 28 of these tumor clones were also found among the top 100 clones of the paired uninvolved adjacent lung.

At diagnosis, tumor, uninvolved tumor-adjacent lung and peripheral blood were collected and then preserved as a mix of FFPE and fresh-frozen material. For TCR repertoire profiling, the blood samples were analyzed as peripheral blood mononuclear cells. Sequences MDHEN (CDR1) and SYDVKM (CDR2) are obtained from the germline V gene. The CDR3 runs 18 residues from the cysteine to the phenylalanine. CDR3 DNA is the only sequence kept; it has 54 bases, read in frame from the first base. V ends up 1 base short and J 2 bases short, with an unmatched junction base count of 10. TCR beta CDR3 regions were sequenced from DNA using the immunoSEQ Assay. The original pipeline was this. T cell density was computed as TCR beta template counts normalized to usable DNA estimated by amplifying housekeeping genes. The preseqR package was used to estimate richness by extrapolating to 400,000 templates for PBMC samples and to 120,000 templates for tissue samples. Clonality was taken to be one minus Pielou's evenness. Tissue-enriched TCRs were identified through differential abundance testing performed on productive amino-acid clonotypes, with a minimum total count of 5 and an alpha of 0.1. Repertoire overlap between compartments was quantified with the Jaccard Index and Morisita Overlap Index. TCR beta CDR3s were clustered by GLIPH together with public tetramer-defined viral CDR3s, and at least three viral sequences plus V-gene enrichment were required for viral motifs. Imported from immuneACCESS, the table was reduced by TCRdb to in-frame sequences with V and J called. These copies leave out some clones; in studies compared against another copy, an unresolved V gene accounts for under half, and the cause of the remainder is not known. V and J calls and clone size are those listed in that table; D and trimming were worked out from the DNA. In this sample the table shows about 82,000 clones, about three quarters of which occur a single time. The top ten hold 15% to 20% of the sample.

On this clone itself: Its antigen has not been determined. No base quality values were provided; no much bigger clone lies one nucleotide off.

Here the chain combines TRBV28 and TRBJ1-5, with 8 central nucleotides matching TRBD1. The sample here was PBMCs, taken before any cancer treatment. The clonotype originates from a man between 40 and 70 years old with stage II squamous cell lung carcinoma. In nucleotides, the sequence is TGTGCCAGCAGTTTATCACGGCAGGGGGCAAGGGGCAATCAGCCCCAGCATTTT. Its coded protein is CASSLSRQGARGNQPQHF.